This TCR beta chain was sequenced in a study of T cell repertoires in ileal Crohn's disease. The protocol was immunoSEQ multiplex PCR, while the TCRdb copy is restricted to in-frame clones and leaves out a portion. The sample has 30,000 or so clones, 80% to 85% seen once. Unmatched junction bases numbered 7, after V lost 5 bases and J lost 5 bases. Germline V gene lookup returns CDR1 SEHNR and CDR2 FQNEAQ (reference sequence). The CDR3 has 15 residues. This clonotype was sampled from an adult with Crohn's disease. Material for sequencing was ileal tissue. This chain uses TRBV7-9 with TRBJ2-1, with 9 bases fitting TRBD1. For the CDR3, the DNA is TGTGCCAGCAGCCGGGACAGGGTGGGAAACAATGAGCAGTTCTTC. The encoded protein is CASSRDRVGNNEQFF.